The rows below give T cell receptor beta chains drawn from one sample of a study of blood T cell repertoires in COVID-19. This table comes from immunoSEQ multiplex PCR, and its TCRdb copy is limited to in-frame clones, with some not included. The sample contains around 470,000 clones, roughly nine tenths of which appear only once. The sequenced material came from peripheral blood. These receptors were taken from a man aged 18-30 years with COVID-19, enrolled during active disease. CDR3s include the opening cysteine and the closing phenylalanine or tryptophan. The D gene is left open where the match is weak. Clone size is shown for a subset of rows, as once, few, many or a class of expanded clone.

>TRBV10-3|NA|TRBJ1-1|TRBD1
TGTGCCATCAGTGGGGCAGGGGGCGCCTCTGAAGCTTTCTTT
CAISGAGGASEAFF
>TRBV29-1|few|TRBJ2-5|NA
TGCAGCGCCCAACGGGGGAGAAAAGAGACCCAGTACTTC
CSAQRGRKETQYF
>TRBV18|NA|TRBJ2-7|NA
TGTGCCAGCTCACCGAGGACAGAGATCCGCTACGAGCAGTACTTC
CASSPRTEIRYEQYF
>TRBV7-9|NA|TRBJ2-5|NA
TGTGCCAGCAGCTTAGAGCTAGCTTGGGAGACCCAGTACTTC
CASSLELAWETQYF
>TRBV13|once|TRBJ2-7|TRBD2
TGTGCCAGCAGCCCCCTTCGGGTGGGAGGGGCCCGGAGTACCGAGCAGTACTTC
CASSPLRVGGARSTEQYF
>TRBV14|NA|TRBJ2-1|TRBD2
TGTGCCAGCAGGCATTCTAGCGGGGGGATATACAATGAGCAGTTCTTC
CASRHSSGGIYNEQFF
>TRBV4-1|NA|TRBJ2-7|TRBD2
TGCGCCAGCAGCCCCGGGACTAGCGGGGCCTTAGAGCAGTACTTC
CASSPGTSGALEQYF
>TRBV4-1|NA|TRBJ2-2|TRBD2
TGCGCCAGCAGCCCATGGCCTAGCGGGGGAAGCGGGGAGCTGTTTTTT
CASSPWPSGGSGELFF
>TRBV12-5|NA|TRBJ1-1|TRBD1
TGTGCTAGTGGCGTGACTACAGGGGGAGGGGCTGAAGCTTTCTTT
CASGVTTGGGAEAFF
>TRBV19|NA|TRBJ2-1|TRBD2
TGTGCCAGTACGGTCCTAGCGGGGTACAATGAGCAGTTCTTC
CASTVLAGYNEQFF
>TRBV4-1|NA|TRBJ2-3|NA
TGCGCCAGCAGCCGACCAACTGCGGAGTTGGATACGCAGTATTTT
CASSRPTAELDTQYF
>TRBV5-1|once|TRBJ2-3|TRBD2
TGCGCCAGCACCAGAGCGGGAGGAAGCACAGATACGCAGTATTTT
CASTRAGGSTDTQYF
>TRBV5-1|NA|TRBJ2-2|NA
TGCGCCAGCAGCTCCGGGACAAACACCGGGGAGCTGTTTTTT
CASSSGTNTGELFF
>TRBV10-1|NA|TRBJ2-5|NA
TGCGCCAGCAGCCGGGACTCCCAAGAGACCCAGTACTTC
CASSRDSQETQYF
>TRBV19|NA|TRBJ1-2|TRBD1
TGTGCCAGTCAAACAGGGGGATATGGCTACACCTTC
CASQTGGYGYTF
>TRBV30|NA|TRBJ2-5|TRBD2
TGTGCCTGGGAGGCGGGAGGAGAACAAGAGACCCAGTACTTC
CAWEAGGEQETQYF
>TRBV9|NA|TRBJ2-1|TRBD1
TGTGCCAGCAGCGCGGAGACAGGGGGCAATGAGCAGTTCTTC
CASSAETGGNEQFF
>TRBV11-3|few|TRBJ2-1|TRBD2
TGTGCCAGCGCCCCTAGCGGGAGGCCCAATGAGCAGTTCTTC
CASAPSGRPNEQFF
>TRBV7-9|NA|TRBJ2-1|NA
TGTGCCAGCAGCGCCAGAAACAATGAGCAGTTCTTC
CASSARNNEQFF
>TRBV6-5|NA|TRBJ2-1|NA
TGTGCCAGCAGCCTTAGCGGATACTACAATGAGCAGTTCTTC
CASSLSGYYNEQFF
>TRBV14|NA|TRBJ2-2|TRBD2
TGTGCCAGCAGTCCCGGACTAGCGGGAGGGAGGACCGGGGAGCTGTTTTTT
CASSPGLAGGRTGELFF
>TRBV18|NA|TRBJ2-5|NA
TGTGCCAGCTCTACCAGTAGGGGAGGAGAGACCCAGTACTTC
CASSTSRGGETQYF